These 12 T cell receptor beta chains were sequenced from one sample in a study of blood T cell repertoires in COVID-19. The method was immunoSEQ multiplex PCR; TCRdb's version includes in-frame clones alone and lacks a portion of them. Of approximately 100,000 clones in the sample, approximately 92% were seen once. Material: peripheral blood. These receptors originate from a man aged 50 to 59 with active COVID-19.

This clone was detected once. The chain recombines TRBV5-1 with TRBJ2-7, with a possible D match to TRBD2 (6 bases). Germline V lookup: CDR1 SGHRS, CDR2 YFSETQ. The CDR3 totals 16 residues. Trimming shortened V by 4 bases and J by 5 bases, and 22 bases separated the two germline ends. The CDR3 coding sequence is TGCGCCAGCAGCAAAAGGCCCCTGGAGGGTTCGAACGAGCAGTACTTC. It translates to CASSKRPLEGSNEQYF.

The CDR3 DNA follows: TGTGCCAGCAGTTTGGGCAGGCCGACTGAAGCTTTCTTT. As protein: CASSLGRPTEAFF. This chain joins TRBV28 and TRBJ1-1, with D hard to call. Trimming removed 3 bases from V and 5 bases from J, with 10 bases in between. CDR1 and CDR2 (germline): MDHEN, SYDVKM. This CDR3 region has 13 residues. The variable domain in full, with the rest retrieved from reference TRBV28 and TRBJ1-1, is DVKVTQSSRYLVKRTGEKVFLECVQDMDHENMFWYRQDPGLGLRLIYFSYDVKMKEKGDIPEGYSVSREKKERFSLILESASTNQTSMYLCASSLGRPTEAFFGQGTRLTVV.

The chain couples TRBV5-1 to TRBJ1-3, with no clear D. Germline V lookup: CDR1 SGHRS, CDR2 YFSETQ. Trimming removed 3 bases from V and 1 base from J, with 14 bases in between. CDR3 length: 16 amino acids. CDR3 sequence (DNA): TGCGCCAGCAGCTCCGGCCAGGTTGGGTCTGGAAACACCATATATTTT. Protein: CASSSGQVGSGNTIYF.

This clone was observed once. This sequence joins TRBV2 and TRBJ2-5, with 9 bases fitting TRBD2. This CDR3 contains 15 residues. Germline V gene data show CDR1 as SNHLY and CDR2 as FYNNEI. V was pared by 6 bases and J by 2 bases, with 7 bases of the junction left unmatched. This chain's CDR3 is CASSPILAGQETQYF. CDR3 sequence (DNA): TGTGCCAGCAGCCCAATCCTAGCGGGGCAAGAGACCCAGTACTTC.

The gene calls are TRBV12-3 or TRBV12-4 and TRBJ1-5, with D possibly being TRBD1 (5 bases). The CDR3 is made up of 13 amino acids. Trimming stripped 3 bases from V and 7 bases from J, with 10 bases between. CDR3 protein: CASSFAGQQPQHF. The DNA for the CDR3 is TGTGCCAGCAGTTTCGCAGGGCAACAGCCCCAGCATTTT.

CDR3 amino acids: CASSLYGDRVGEKLFF. Here the CDR3 DNA reads TGTGCCAGCAGTTTATATGGGGACAGGGTGGGTGAAAAACTGTTTTTT. V usage is TRBV28 and J usage is TRBJ1-4; TRBD1 aligns across 9 bases. From germline, CDR1 is MDHEN and CDR2 SYDVKM. V was pared by 1 base and J by 7 bases, with 7 bases of the junction left unmatched. CDR3 length: 16 residues.

The chain uses TRBV19 and TRBJ1-2; TRBD1 might be the D (5 bases). CDR3 size: 15 residues. Trimming removed 0 bases from V and 5 bases from J, with 13 bases in between. Looked up from germline, CDR1 is LNHDA and CDR2 is SQIVND (reference sequence). As DNA, the CDR3 is TGTGCCAGTAGTATAGAGCCAAAGGGGATATATGGCTACACCTTC. This sequence encodes CASSIEPKGIYGYTF.

The genes are TRBV29-1 and TRBJ2-1, with D maybe TRBD1 (6 bases). Germline V gene lookup returns CDR1 SQVTM and CDR2 ANQGSEA. Trimming cost V 3 bases and J 5 bases, with 17 bases left between them. This CDR3 spans 15 amino acids. The CDR3, as DNA: TGCAGCGTTGAGGTTCGGCAGGGGCATGACAATGAGCAGTTCTTC. It is translated as CSVEVRQGHDNEQFF.

The chain joins TRBV2 to TRBJ2-2, with TRBD1 as a possible D gene (5 bases). V lost 6 bases and J lost 6, with 8 bases in between. The CDR3 loop spans 12 amino acids. CDR1 is SNHLY and CDR2 is FYNNEI in the germline V gene. CDR3 sequence reads: CASSQGAGELFF. The DNA for the CDR3 is TGTGCCAGCAGCCAAGGGGCCGGGGAGCTGTTTTTT.

This chain joins TRBV3-1 (or the pseudogene TRBV3-2) and TRBJ1-3, with D possibly being TRBD1 (5 bases). The CDR3 covers 16 residues. Per the germline V gene, CDR1 is LGHDT and CDR2 is YNNKEL (reference sequence). V lost 4 bases and J lost 1, with 14 bases in between. CDR3 residues: CASSRAGIPSGNTIYF. In nucleotides, the CDR3 is TGTGCCAGCAGCCGGGCAGGGATCCCTTCTGGAAACACCATATATTTT.

The chain employs TRBV5-1 and TRBJ2-7; tentative D call: TRBD2 (5 bases). Trimming pared 4 bases from V and 5 bases from J, leaving 16 bases between. CDR3 length: 14 amino acids. CDR1 SGHRS and CDR2 YFSETQ come from the germline V gene. The CDR3 DNA follows: TGCGCCAGCAGCCCCCTGTCGGAGGTGAACGAGCAGTACTTC. This codes for CASSPLSEVNEQYF.

This clone was found once. The chain uses TRBV2 and TRBJ2-3; TRBD1 agrees at 11 bases. V dropped 3 bases and J dropped 1; count of bases not matched to a gene: 3. Germline V gene lookup returns CDR1 SNHLY and CDR2 FYNNEI. The CDR3 has 16 amino acids. The CDR3 region has the DNA TGTGCCAGCAGTGATGGACAGGGGGCCCGCACAGATACGCAGTATTTT. This codes for CASSDGQGARTDTQYF.